This is a list of T cell receptor beta chains from one sample in a study of T cell changes during pregnancy in multiple sclerosis. TCRdb keeps only in-frame clones here, not all; method: immunoSEQ multiplex PCR. The sample has 40,000 to 45,000 clones, 85% to 95% seen once. The source material was CD8+ T cells from peripheral blood mononuclear cells, sampled in the third trimester of pregnancy. The receptors derive from a female donor with multiple sclerosis, enrolled in a pregnancy study. Both conserved end residues are part of each CDR3. The D gene is left open where the match is weak. Not all rows give a size; the values are once, few, many and, for expanded clones, a class.

cdr3_nt cdr3_aa j_call v_call d_call clone_size
TGTGCCAGCAGTTACTCCGCGGGGGATCAGCCCCAGCATTTT CASSYSAGDQPQHF TRBJ1-5 TRBV6-5 - -
TGTGCCAGCAGTGACGAGGGGGAAAACACTGAAGCTTTCTTT CASSDEGENTEAFF TRBJ1-1 TRBV2 - -
TGTGCCAGCAGGAAGGGACAAAACTATGGCTACACCTTC CASRKGQNYGYTF TRBJ1-2 TRBV25-1 - once
TGTGCCAGCAGCTTGAATTCCGACAGGGGCATCGAACAGTACTTC CASSLNSDRGIEQYF TRBJ2-7 TRBV5-5 TRBD1 -
TGTGCCAGTAGTAGAACCCGACTGGGAACTAATGAAAAACTGTTTTTT CASSRTRLGTNEKLFF TRBJ1-4 TRBV19 - -
TGTGCCAGCAGCTCCGGGGGGGGCAGTGAGCAGTTCTTC CASSSGGGSEQFF TRBJ2-1 TRBV7-6 TRBD2 -
TGTGCCAGCAGCCTAGATAGTCGGGCAGGGTTTTATTCTGAAGCTTTCTTT CASSLDSRAGFYSEAFF TRBJ1-1 TRBV7-8 - -
TGTGCCAGCAGTGAACTGTATACAGGGGGCAGGTTTGGCTACACCTTC CASSELYTGGRFGYTF TRBJ1-2 TRBV2 TRBD1 -
TGTGCCAGCAGCAATGGACAGGGATTGGGTGAAGCTTTCTTT CASSNGQGLGEAFF TRBJ1-1 TRBV27 TRBD1 -
TGTGCCAGCAGCTTAACAGGGATCTGGGAGACCCAGTACTTC CASSLTGIWETQYF TRBJ2-5 TRBV13 - once
TGTGCCAGCAGCTTAAGACAGGGTTGGTACGAGCAGTACTTC CASSLRQGWYEQYF TRBJ2-7 TRBV5-6 TRBD1 -
TGTGCCAGCAGCGCCAGCGTAAAGGACTCTCCCTACGAGCAGTACTTC CASSASVKDSPYEQYF TRBJ2-7 TRBV9 - -
TGCGCCAGCAGTTCCGGGACAGGGGTCACCTACGAGCAGTACTTC CASSSGTGVTYEQYF TRBJ2-7 TRBV5-1 TRBD1 -
TGTGCCACCAGCAGAGGAGAAGGGGGGGCCGCCTACGAGCAGTACTTC CATSRGEGGAAYEQYF TRBJ2-7 TRBV15 - -
TGCAGCGTTATTGGTTCAGGGGGCGGGTACGAGCAGTACTTC CSVIGSGGGYEQYF TRBJ2-7 TRBV29-1 TRBD1 -
TGTGCCAGCAGCTCCGGGACAGGGGGCGGGACTGAAGCTTTCTTT CASSSGTGGGTEAFF TRBJ1-1 TRBV6-5 TRBD1 -
TGTGCCAGCAGCTTAAGCGGGGGGGACCAAGAGACCCAGTACTTC CASSLSGGDQETQYF TRBJ2-5 TRBV7-8 TRBD2 -
TGCAGCGTTGAAGAACAGAACTATGGCTACACCTTC CSVEEQNYGYTF TRBJ1-2 TRBV29-1 - -
TGTGCCAGCAGCTTAGGGGAGTTCACAGATACGCAGTATTTT CASSLGEFTDTQYF TRBJ2-3 TRBV7-3 - -
TGCGCCAGCAGCTGGACTAGCGGCCCCTACGAGCAGTACTTC CASSWTSGPYEQYF TRBJ2-7 TRBV5-1 TRBD2 -
TGCGCCAGCAGCCAAGAGACAAAGGGAGCCTACGAGCAGTACTTC CASSQETKGAYEQYF TRBJ2-7 TRBV4-3 - -
TGTGCCACCAGCAGAGATCTCGACAAGTCAACTAATGAAAAACTGTTTTTT CATSRDLDKSTNEKLFF TRBJ1-4 TRBV15 - -
TGTGCCTGGAGCGCGGGATCCTATGGCTACACCTTC CAWSAGSYGYTF TRBJ1-2 TRBV30 - few
TGTGCCAGCAGTGGTCCGACAGGTGCCCCGGCCGAGCAGTACTTC CASSGPTGAPAEQYF TRBJ2-7 TRBV28 - -
TGTGCCAGCAGCTTGGGACAGGGGGGTCAGCCCCAGCATTTT CASSLGQGGQPQHF TRBJ1-5 TRBV7-8 TRBD1 -
TGTGCCAGCAGTTACCTCAACTCTGACAGGGGGCGGGGAGATACGCAGTATTTT CASSYLNSDRGRGDTQYF TRBJ2-3 TRBV27 TRBD1 -
TGTGCCAGTAGTGGAGGGGTAAAGGTTCCACACTACGAGCAGTACTTC CASSGGVKVPHYEQYF TRBJ2-7 TRBV19 - -
TGTGCCAGTAGTATCGGACTAGCGGGTCCCGCAGATACGCAGTATTTT CASSIGLAGPADTQYF TRBJ2-3 TRBV19 TRBD2 -
TGCAGCGTTGAAGATTGGGTTATGGGCATAGGACAGCCTTATGGCTACACCTTC CSVEDWVMGIGQPYGYTF TRBJ1-2 TRBV29-1 - -